This TCR beta chain is drawn from a study of shared clonotypes between healthy human individuals. Study overall: Three CD4 naive, three CD4 memory, two CD8 naive and one CD8 memory plate were used per donor.

Whole-study results and caveats: Only blood samples were collected, and tissue repertoires likely differ.

Only Caucasian adults living in Nashville, Tennessee made up the donor group. In the case of this clone: Its antigen is unidentified.

The CDR3 loop spans 15 amino acids. Germline V lookup: CDR1 MRHNA, CDR2 SNTAGT. Trimming at V came to 8 bases and at J to 0 bases, leaving 7 bases not matched to a gene. The table came from immunoSEQ multiplex PCR; TCRdb's copy has only in-frame clones and leaves some out. The table includes 1,400,000 or so clones, approximately 98.5% detected once. The chain employs TRBV6-4 and TRBJ2-5; 9 nucleotides line up with TRBD1. The receptor was isolated from a man between 25 and 39 years old in good health. The material sequenced was naive CD4+ T cells sorted from blood. Subset here: CD45RA+ positively selected. As DNA, the CDR3 is TGTGCCAGCCCGGACAGGGGCCCGTACCAAGAGACCCAGTACTTC. Its translation is CASPDRGPYQETQYF.